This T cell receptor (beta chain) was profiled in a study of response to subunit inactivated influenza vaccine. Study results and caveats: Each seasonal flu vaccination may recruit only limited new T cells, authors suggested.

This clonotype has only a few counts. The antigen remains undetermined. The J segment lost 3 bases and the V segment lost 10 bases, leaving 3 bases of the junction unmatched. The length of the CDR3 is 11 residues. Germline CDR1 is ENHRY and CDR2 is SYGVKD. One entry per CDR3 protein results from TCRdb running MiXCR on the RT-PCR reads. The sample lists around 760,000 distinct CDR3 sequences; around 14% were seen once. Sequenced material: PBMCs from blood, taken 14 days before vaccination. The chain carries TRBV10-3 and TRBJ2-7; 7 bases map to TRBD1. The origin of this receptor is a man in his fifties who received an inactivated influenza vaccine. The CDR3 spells CATGTDYEQYF. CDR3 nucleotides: TGTGCCACAGGGACAGACTACGAGCAGTACTTC.